This is a list of T cell receptor beta chains from one sample in a study of blood T cell repertoires in COVID-19. Measured with immunoSEQ multiplex PCR; TCRdb has only the in-frame clones, and not every one. The sample lists 95,000 to 150,000 clones; about 90% were seen once. Sequencing was carried out using peripheral blood. These receptors were taken from a woman aged 70-85 years with acute or convalescent COVID-19. Each CDR3 is given with its conserved first and last residue. D genes are given only for firm matches. For some rows the clone size is stated as once, few or many, or as a class when expanded; others skip it.

TRBJ1-1 once TRBV4-1 TRBD1 CASIRDRGTEAFF TGCGCCAGCATCCGGGACAGGGGCACTGAAGCTTTCTTT
TRBJ1-1 few TRBV28 - CASSLGAPRHTEAFF TGTGCCAGCAGTTTGGGGGCACCTCGCCACACTGAAGCTTTCTTT
TRBJ2-7 once TRBV18 TRBD1 CASSPQGSAGGAGEQYF TGTGCCAGCTCACCACAAGGTTCGGCAGGGGGCGCGGGGGAGCAGTACTTC
TRBJ2-7 - TRBV10-3 - CAISELTDYEQYF TGTGCCATCAGTGAGCTGACAGACTACGAGCAGTACTTC
TRBJ1-2 - TRBV3-1/TRBV3-2 - CASSQDPPGIPRRDGYTF TGTGCCAGCAGCCAAGACCCTCCGGGGATTCCCCGGAGAGATGGCTACACCTTC
TRBJ2-4 - TRBV4-2 TRBD2 CASSQDGTSGGAVAKNIQYF TGTGCCAGCAGCCAAGACGGGACTAGCGGGGGGGCTGTAGCCAAAAACATTCAGTACTTC
TRBJ2-7 - TRBV27 TRBD1 CASSLGTGGFYEQYF TGTGCCAGCAGCCTAGGGACAGGGGGCTTCTACGAGCAGTACTTC
TRBJ1-2 - TRBV7-2 - CASSSNSGYGYTF TGTGCCAGCAGCTCCAACAGCGGCTATGGCTACACCTTC
TRBJ2-1 - TRBV19 - CASSIFGQEQFF TGTGCCAGTAGTATCTTTGGACAGGAGCAGTTCTTC
TRBJ1-5 - TRBV4-2 - CASSQVPPGQLNQPQHF TGTGCCAGCAGCCAAGTACCTCCGGGACAACTCAATCAGCCCCAGCATTTT
TRBJ2-5 - TRBV28 - CASSLGGRETQYF TGTGCCAGCAGTTTGGGGGGGCGGGAGACCCAGTACTTC
TRBJ1-1 - TRBV27 TRBD1 CAAGQGGFRGLNTEAFF TGTGCCGCGGGACAGGGGGGTTTTCGAGGCCTGAACACTGAAGCTTTCTTT
TRBJ1-5 - TRBV28 - CASRGGRYQPQHF TGTGCCAGTAGGGGGGGTAGATATCAGCCCCAGCATTTT
TRBJ2-5 - TRBV11-2 TRBD2 CASSLLAGGYQETQYF TGTGCCAGCAGCTTACTAGCGGGGGGTTACCAAGAGACCCAGTACTTC
TRBJ2-7 - TRBV10-3 - CAISEGTVSYEQYF TGTGCCATCAGTGAAGGGACTGTTTCCTACGAGCAGTACTTC
TRBJ1-1 once TRBV18 TRBD1 CASSPGQESNTEAFF TGTGCCAGCTCACCCGGACAGGAGTCGAACACTGAAGCTTTCTTT
TRBJ2-3 - TRBV3-1/TRBV3-2 - CASSQGVGLASDTQYF TGTGCCAGCAGCCAAGGGGTTGGGCTAGCGTCAGATACGCAGTATTTT
TRBJ2-5 once TRBV5-1 - CASSLGARETQYF TGCGCCAGCAGCTTAGGGGCGAGGGAGACCCAGTACTTC
TRBJ2-7 - TRBV18 TRBD1 CASSSDRGNEQYF TGTGCCAGCTCATCGGACAGGGGCAACGAGCAGTACTTC
TRBJ2-3 - TRBV5-4 - CASSLDRGRADTQYF TGTGCCAGCAGCTTGGACAGGGGGAGGGCAGATACGCAGTATTTT
TRBJ1-6 - TRBV28 TRBD1 CASSLDRDSPLHF TGTGCCAGCAGTCTGGACAGGGACTCACCCCTCCACTTT
TRBJ1-1 - TRBV27 TRBD1 CASSPRQGTTEAFF TGTGCCAGCAGTCCCAGACAGGGGACCACTGAAGCTTTCTTT
TRBJ2-5 - TRBV6-6 - CASRDTTVETQYF TGTGCCAGCAGAGACACCACGGTCGAGACCCAGTACTTC
TRBJ2-7 - TRBV5-5 - CASSLEAFPRSSYEQYF TGTGCCAGCAGCTTGGAGGCTTTCCCCCGGAGCTCCTACGAGCAGTACTTC
TRBJ1-6 once TRBV3-1/TRBV3-2 TRBD1 CASSDRNRGSSPLHF TGTGCCAGCAGCGACCGAAACAGGGGAAGTTCACCCCTCCACTTT
TRBJ1-1 - TRBV12-3/TRBV12-4 - CASSSEAAGAFF TGTGCCAGCAGCTCGGAGGCGGCTGGAGCTTTCTTT
TRBJ2-7 - TRBV7-9 TRBD1 CASSLETGLREQYF TGTGCCAGCAGCTTAGAGACAGGGCTTCGGGAGCAGTACTTC
TRBJ2-1 - TRBV15 - CATSRGSNNEQFF TGTGCCACCAGCAGAGGTTCAAACAATGAGCAGTTCTTC
TRBJ2-7 - TRBV20-1 TRBD1 CSASPWDRSYEQYF TGCAGTGCTAGTCCGTGGGACAGGTCCTACGAGCAGTACTTC
TRBJ2-2 - TRBV5-1 - CASSFLTNTGELFF TGCGCCAGCAGCTTTCTTACGAACACCGGGGAGCTGTTTTTT
TRBJ1-5 - TRBV5-1 - CASSLGTGLGQPQHF TGCGCCAGCAGCTTGGGAACAGGGTTAGGCCAGCCCCAGCATTTT
TRBJ2-7 - TRBV28 - CASSLSPQKTRNWSYEQYF TGTGCCAGCAGTTTAAGCCCACAGAAGACCAGGAATTGGTCCTACGAGCAGTACTTC
TRBJ1-3 - TRBV7-9 TRBD1 CASSPRQGSSGNTIYF TGTGCCAGCAGCCCTAGACAGGGAAGCTCTGGAAACACCATATATTTT
TRBJ1-6 - TRBV15 - CATSRQEYNSPLHF TGTGCCACCAGCCGACAGGAATATAATTCACCCCTCCACTTT
TRBJ1-4 - TRBV7-9 TRBD1 CASSVQGANEKLFF TGTGCCAGCAGCGTGCAGGGGGCTAATGAAAAACTGTTTTTT
TRBJ1-4 - TRBV18 - CASSLAQAATNEKLFF TGTGCCAGCTCACTAGCGCAGGCTGCAACTAATGAAAAACTGTTTTTT
TRBJ2-7 - TRBV2 TRBD2 CASSGTSEGYEQYF TGTGCCAGCAGTGGGACTAGCGAAGGCTACGAGCAGTACTTC
TRBJ2-3 - TRBV2 - CASRSRAGPRTDTQYF TGTGCCAGCAGAAGTAGGGCGGGGCCCCGCACAGATACGCAGTATTTT
TRBJ2-5 once TRBV18 - CASSPDARDNYYQETQYF TGTGCCAGCTCACCAGATGCCCGGGACAACTACTACCAAGAGACCCAGTACTTC
TRBJ2-5 - TRBV5-1 - CASSLAGETQYF TGCGCCAGCAGCTTGGCCGGTGAGACCCAGTACTTC
TRBJ1-3 - TRBV9 - CASSGYRAGNTIYF TGTGCCAGCAGCGGGTACAGGGCTGGAAACACCATATATTTT
TRBJ2-6 - TRBV10-1 TRBD1 CASSPGQGGSSGANVLTF TGCGCCAGCAGCCCTGGACAGGGCGGATCATCTGGGGCCAACGTCCTGACTTTC
TRBJ2-1 - TRBV5-1 TRBD2 CASKLQLSGGHNEQFF TGCGCCAGCAAATTACAACTTAGCGGGGGGCACAATGAGCAGTTCTTC
TRBJ2-5 once TRBV2 - CASSRHPETQYF TGTGCCAGCAGTCGACACCCAGAGACCCAGTACTTC